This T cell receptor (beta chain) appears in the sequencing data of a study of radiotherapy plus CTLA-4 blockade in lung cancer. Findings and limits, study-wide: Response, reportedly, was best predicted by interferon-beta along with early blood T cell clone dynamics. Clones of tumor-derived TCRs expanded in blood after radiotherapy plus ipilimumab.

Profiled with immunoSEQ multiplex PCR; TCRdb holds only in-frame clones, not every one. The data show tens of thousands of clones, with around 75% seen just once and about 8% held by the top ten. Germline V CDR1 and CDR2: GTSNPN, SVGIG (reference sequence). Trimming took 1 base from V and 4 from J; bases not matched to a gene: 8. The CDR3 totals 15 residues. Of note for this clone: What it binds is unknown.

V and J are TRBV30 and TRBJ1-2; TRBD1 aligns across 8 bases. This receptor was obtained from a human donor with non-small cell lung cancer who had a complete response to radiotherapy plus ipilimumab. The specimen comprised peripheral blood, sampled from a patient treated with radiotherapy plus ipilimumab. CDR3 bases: TGTGCCTGGAGTGAGACAGGGGATTTTAGCTATGGCTACACCTTC. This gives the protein CAWSETGDFSYGYTF.